What follows are 10 T cell receptor beta chains derived from one specimen sequenced in a study of T-cell memory formation after mild COVID-19. In TCRdb, the 5' RACE reads were re-called with MiXCR into one record per CDR3 protein. The sample yields about 420,000 distinct CDR3 sequences, around a quarter seen once. The specimen sequenced was PBMCs or a T cell subset sorted from them (not recorded which). The receptors shown here come from an adult woman who had mild COVID-19 (a few samples of this study predate the infection). Cell type and time point are not known.

This clonotype was picked up a small number of times. For the CDR3, the DNA is TGTGCCAGCAGCTCCTTAGCGGGACAGCGGAACTATGGCTACACCTTC. Translation: CASSSLAGQRNYGYTF. This chain joins TRBV7-9 and TRBJ1-2; 7 bases are shared with TRBD1. The CDR3 covers 16 residues. Per the germline V gene, CDR1 is SEHNR and CDR2 is FQNEAQ (reference sequence). V was pared by 4 bases and J by 2 bases, with 10 bases of the junction left unmatched.

This sequence joins TRBV10-3 and TRBJ1-5; D possibly corresponds to TRBD1 (6 bases). This CDR3 spans 13 amino acids. The V end lost 3 bases, the J end lost 4 bases, and 7 bases lay between the germline ends. Germline assignment: CDR1 ENHRY and CDR2 SYGVKD. Here the CDR3 DNA reads TGTGCCATCAGTGAACAGGGTAATCAGCCCCAGCATTTT. It translates to CAISEQGNQPQHF.

The rearrangement joins TRBV3-1 to TRBJ2-7; D possibly uses TRBD1 or TRBD2 (5 bases each). V was clipped by 5 bases and J by 5 bases, with 19 bases between them. The CDR3 is made up of 15 amino acids. CDR1 is LGHDT, CDR2 YNNKEL, per germline (reference sequence). In nucleotides, the CDR3 is TGTGCCAGCAGCGTCTCCGGGACCGCTCTGGACGAGCAGTACTTC. Translating gives CASSVSGTALDEQYF.

This chain joins TRBV9 and TRBJ2-3, with D possibly matching TRBD2 (5 bases). CDR3 length: 16 residues. CDR1 and CDR2 (germline): SGDLS, YYNGEE. The V end lost 4 bases, the J end lost 2 bases, and 17 bases lay between the germline ends. The CDR3 here is CASSTRGGLSTDTQYF. In DNA form, the CDR3 reads TGTGCCAGCAGCACGAGAGGAGGACTCTCCACAGATACGCAGTATTTT.

This clonotype was recorded a few times. This chain links TRBV12-3 or TRBV12-4 with TRBJ1-5; TRBD1 might be the D (6 bases). CDR3 length equals 18 residues. The V gene lost 6 bases and the J gene lost 0 bases, with 21 bases spanning the gap. The CDR3 loop reads CASRASGAGYYSNQPQHF. CDR3 bases: TGTGCCAGCAGAGCATCGGGGGCCGGGTATTATAGCAATCAGCCCCAGCATTTT.

The chain has TRBV7-9 and TRBJ2-3; 8 bases align to TRBD1. Trimming cost V 5 bases and J 3 bases; bases outside gene matches: 4. This CDR3 has 14 residues. Per the germline V gene, CDR1 is SEHNR and CDR2 is FQNEAQ (reference sequence). Here the CDR3 reads CASSTNRGTDTQYF. CDR3 in DNA: TGTGCCAGCAGCACAAACAGGGGGACAGATACGCAGTATTTT.

CDR3 DNA: TGTGCCAGCAGCCTCGGACAGGGAGAGGCGGCAGATACGCAGTATTTT. Protein: CASSLGQGEAADTQYF. The chain employs TRBV7-9 and TRBJ2-3; 8 nucleotides line up with TRBD1. The CDR3 runs to 16 residues. V shed 5 bases, J shed 4 bases, and the junction held 11 bases outside the gene matches. In germline, CDR1 is SEHNR, CDR2 FQNEAQ (reference sequence).

The chain joins TRBV7-2 to TRBJ2-2; D gene unclear. CDR1 SGHTA and CDR2 FQGNSA come from the germline V gene. V shed 8 bases and J shed 1 base, with 11 bases lying between them. The CDR3 is made up of 14 amino acids. CDR3 coding DNA: TGTGCCAGCGCATGGGCAGGGAACACCGGGGAGCTGTTTTTT. Its translation is CASAWAGNTGELFF.

In its sample, this clonotype was seen a few times. The chain combines TRBV5-1 with TRBJ2-7; 7 bases are shared with TRBD1. This CDR3 contains 14 residues. Per the germline V gene, CDR1 is SGHRS and CDR2 is YFSETQ. The J segment lost 3 bases and the V segment lost 2 bases, leaving 5 bases of the junction unmatched. CDR3: CASSLPGQLYEQYF. The DNA for the CDR3 is TGCGCCAGCAGCTTACCGGGACAGCTCTACGAGCAGTACTTC.

The rearrangement joins TRBV7-8 to TRBJ2-7, with 8 nucleotides matching TRBD1. The germline CDR1 and CDR2 sequences are SGHVS and FQNEAQ. Unmatched junction bases numbered 12, after V lost 4 bases and J lost 1 base. CDR3 length: 17 residues. DNA of the CDR3: TGTGCCAGCAGCTCGCCAACGACAGGGGAGGTTTCCTACGAGCAGTACTTC. Amino acids: CASSSPTTGEVSYEQYF.